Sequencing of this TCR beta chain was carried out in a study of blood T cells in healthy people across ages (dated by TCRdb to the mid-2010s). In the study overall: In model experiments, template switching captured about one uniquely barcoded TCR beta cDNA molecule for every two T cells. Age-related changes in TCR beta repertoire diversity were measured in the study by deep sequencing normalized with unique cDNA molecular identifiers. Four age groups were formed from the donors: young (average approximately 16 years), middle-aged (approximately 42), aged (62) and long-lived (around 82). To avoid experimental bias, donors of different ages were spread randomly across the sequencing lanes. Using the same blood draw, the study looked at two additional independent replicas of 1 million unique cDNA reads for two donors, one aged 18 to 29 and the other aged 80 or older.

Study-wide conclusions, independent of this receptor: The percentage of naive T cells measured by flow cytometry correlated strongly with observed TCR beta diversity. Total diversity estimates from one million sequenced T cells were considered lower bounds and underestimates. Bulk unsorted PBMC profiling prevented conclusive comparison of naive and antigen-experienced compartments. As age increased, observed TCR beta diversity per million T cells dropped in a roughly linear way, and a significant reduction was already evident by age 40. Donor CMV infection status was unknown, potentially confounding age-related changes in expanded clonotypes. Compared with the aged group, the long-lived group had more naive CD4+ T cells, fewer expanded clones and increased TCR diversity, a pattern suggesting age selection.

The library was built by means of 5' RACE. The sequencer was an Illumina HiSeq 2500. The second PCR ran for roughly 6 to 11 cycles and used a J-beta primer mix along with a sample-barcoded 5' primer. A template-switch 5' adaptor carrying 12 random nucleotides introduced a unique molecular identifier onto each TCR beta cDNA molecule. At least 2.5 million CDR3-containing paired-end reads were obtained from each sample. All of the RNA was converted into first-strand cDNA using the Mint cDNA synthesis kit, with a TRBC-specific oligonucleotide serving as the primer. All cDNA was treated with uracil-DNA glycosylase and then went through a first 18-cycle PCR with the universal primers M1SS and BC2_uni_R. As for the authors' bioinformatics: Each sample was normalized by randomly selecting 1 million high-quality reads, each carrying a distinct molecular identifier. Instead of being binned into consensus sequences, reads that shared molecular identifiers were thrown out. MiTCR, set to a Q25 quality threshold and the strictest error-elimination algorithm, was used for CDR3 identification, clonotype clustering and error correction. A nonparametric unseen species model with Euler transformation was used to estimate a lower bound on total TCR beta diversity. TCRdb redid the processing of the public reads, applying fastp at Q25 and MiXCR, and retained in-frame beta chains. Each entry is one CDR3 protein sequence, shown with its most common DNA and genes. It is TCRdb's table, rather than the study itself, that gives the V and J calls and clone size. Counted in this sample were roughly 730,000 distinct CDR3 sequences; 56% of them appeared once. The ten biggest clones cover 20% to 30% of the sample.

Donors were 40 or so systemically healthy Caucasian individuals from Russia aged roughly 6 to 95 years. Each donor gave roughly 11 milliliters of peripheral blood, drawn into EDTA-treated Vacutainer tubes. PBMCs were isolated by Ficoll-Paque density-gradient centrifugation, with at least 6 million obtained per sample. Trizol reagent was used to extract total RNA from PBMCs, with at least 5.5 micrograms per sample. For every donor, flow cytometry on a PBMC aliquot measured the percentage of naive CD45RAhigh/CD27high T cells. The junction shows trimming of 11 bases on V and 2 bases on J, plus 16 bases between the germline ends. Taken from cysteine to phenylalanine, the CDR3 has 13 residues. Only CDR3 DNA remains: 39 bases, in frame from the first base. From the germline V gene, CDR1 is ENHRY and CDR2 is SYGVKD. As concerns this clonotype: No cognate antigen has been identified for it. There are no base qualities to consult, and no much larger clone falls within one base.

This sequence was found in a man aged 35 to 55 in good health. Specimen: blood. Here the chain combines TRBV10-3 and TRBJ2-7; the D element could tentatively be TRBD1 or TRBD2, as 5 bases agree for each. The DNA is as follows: TGTGCCTCCTCGGGCAGGGACCCCTACGAGCAGTACTTC. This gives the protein CASSGRDPYEQYF.